A single TCR beta chain is shown here with its context. The antigen remains undetermined. Germline CDR1 is KGHSY and CDR2 is FQNENV. The CDR3 covers 18 residues. The data stem from a study of T cells expressing NK-cell markers. Study-level background: Sorted CD3+CD56+NKG2C+, CD3+CD56+NKG2C- and CD3+CD56-NKG2C+ T-cell subsets were beta-chain profiled.

The cDNA for TCR beta came from 5'RACE template switching with UMIs. TCRdb re-called the 5' RACE reads and catalogs CDR3 proteins one per entry, DNA excluded. The table for this sample gives over 100,000 distinct CDR3 sequences. Broader study findings: The same clonotypes also predominated in the CD3+CD56-NKG2C+ fraction of several donors.

The sequenced sample consisted of blood T cells: a sorted CD56 or NKG2C T cell subset, CD4+ or CD8+ T cells, or bulk PBMC T cells (not recorded which). The source of this sequence is a woman aged 18 to 69 in good health. This rearrangement joins TRBV16 to TRBJ1-4. The CDR3 region is CASSRLGTASRTDEKLFF.